This entry features one T cell receptor beta chain sequence. The source of the sample is a study of control samples from healthy donors and cancer patients. Measured with immunoSEQ multiplex PCR; TCRdb has only the in-frame clones, and not every one. Here the sample spans 190,000 or so clones, about 93% being singletons. Trimming shortened V by 3 bases and J by 0 bases, and 7 bases separated the two germline ends. The CDR3 length is 13 residues. CDR1 is SGHDT, CDR2 YYEEEE, per germline. The source is a man aged 18 to 29 in good health. V is TRBV5-6 and J is TRBJ2-7, with a tentative D call TRBD1 (6 bases). The sequenced sample was blood. The CDR3 here is CASSSGASYEQYF. DNA for the CDR3: TGTGCCAGCAGCTCAGGGGCCTCCTACGAGCAGTACTTC.